This passage covers 21 T cell receptor beta chains from one sample sequenced in a study of cytomegalovirus exposure and HLA in healthy donors. PCR employed 60 Vbeta and 13 Jbeta primers. Libraries were prepared by immunoSEQ multiplex PCR; TCRdb keeps only in-frame clonotypes and omits some of them. The sample holds 160,000 or so clones; around 80% are singletons and the top ten take 1.5% to 1.7%. The sequenced sample was PBMCs. Every receptor here comes from a woman under 30 in good health and CMV-seronegative.

The chain combines TRBV28 with TRBJ1-6; TRBD1 agrees at 7 bases. The trim removed 7 bases at V and 7 bases at J, leaving 4 bases unmatched. This CDR3 is built from 13 residues. Germline CDR1 MDHEN, CDR2 SYDVKM. The DNA for the CDR3 is TGTGCCAGCATATCAGGGGGAAATTCACCCCTCCACTTT. Protein: CASISGGNSPLHF.

The rearrangement joins TRBV7-9 to TRBJ2-7; TRBD1 matches 10 bases. The CDR3 totals 15 residues. Germline CDR1 is SEHNR and CDR2 is FQNEAQ (reference sequence). V shed 6 bases and J 3 bases; nucleotides not matched to a gene: 8. The CDR3 sequence is CASRPTGTGDYEQYF. The CDR3 DNA is TGTGCCAGCAGACCTACCGGGACAGGGGACTACGAGCAGTACTTC.

The gene calls are TRBV19 and TRBJ1-2; 9 nucleotides line up with TRBD1. Losses at the gene ends were 7 bases for V and 4 bases for J; bases not matched to a gene: 7. The CDR3 extends over 14 amino acids. The germline V gene has CDR1 LNHDA and CDR2 SQIVND (reference sequence). The CDR3 coding sequence is TGTGCCAGTATGGGGACAGGGAAAACCTATGGCTACACCTTC. It is translated as CASMGTGKTYGYTF.

The rearrangement joins TRBV27 to TRBJ2-5, with TRBD1 matching over 8 bases. Unmatched junction bases numbered 13, after V lost 8 bases and J lost 2 bases. This CDR3 has 16 amino acids. From germline, CDR1 is MNHEY and CDR2 SMNVEV (reference sequence). The CDR3 reads CASGSGTGVFQETQYF. The CDR3 DNA is TGTGCCAGCGGTTCCGGGACAGGTGTATTTCAAGAGACCCAGTACTTC.

Concerning this clone: A junction end diverges from the germline sequence, so it may reflect a read error. This same CDR3 is encoded by further DNA sequences in the sample. V is TRBV6-5 and J is TRBJ1-2; TRBD1 agrees at 12 bases. Germline lookup yields CDR1 MNHEY and CDR2 SVGAGI. The CDR3 contains 16 residues. This CDR3 reads CASSYSGTGGAHGYTF. The CDR3 region has the DNA TGCGCCAGCAGTTACTCGGGGACAGGGGGCGCTCATGGCTACACCTTC.

The chain employs TRBV6-5 and TRBJ1-2; the D is unclear. The CDR3 totals 13 residues. Trimming cost V 2 bases and J 2 bases, with 6 bases left between them. Looked up from germline, CDR1 is MNHEY and CDR2 is SVGAGI. The CDR3 coding sequence is TGTGCCAGCAGTTACCCGGTGAACTATGGCTACACCTTC. The encoded protein is CASSYPVNYGYTF.

V gene TRBV5-1 combines with J gene TRBJ1-2; D gene uncertain. Germline V gene data show CDR1 as SGHRS and CDR2 as YFSETQ. Trimming removed 0 bases from V and 0 bases from J, with 3 bases in between. The CDR3 totals 13 residues. The CDR3 nucleotides are TGCGCCAGCAGCTTGGGTACTAACTATGGCTACACCTTC. Protein product: CASSLGTNYGYTF.

The chain employs TRBV5-1 and TRBJ2-7; D perhaps matches TRBD1 (5 bases). Germline V gives CDR1 SGHRS, CDR2 YFSETQ. This CDR3 region has 14 residues. Trimming left V 4 bases short and J 3 bases short, with 14 bases between. This chain's CDR3 is CASSGAPGGYEQYF. The CDR3 DNA is TGCGCCAGCAGCGGGGCCCCGGGCGGCTACGAGCAGTACTTC.

In nucleotides, the CDR3 is TGTGCCAGCAATAGAGGGAACACCGGGGAGCTGTTTTTT. Translated: CASNRGNTGELFF. The gene calls are TRBV2 and TRBJ2-2; D unresolved. V was trimmed by 7 bases and J by 1 base, leaving 7 bases between them. Germline CDR1 is SNHLY and CDR2 is FYNNEI. The CDR3 is 13 residues long.

The CDR3 region is CSASKGYEQYF. For the CDR3, the DNA is TGCAGTGCTAGTAAGGGGTACGAGCAGTACTTC. The V and J genes are TRBV20-1 and TRBJ2-7, with D perhaps matching TRBD1 (5 bases). Germline CDR1 DFQATT, CDR2 SNEGSKA (reference sequence). This CDR3 comprises 11 residues. Trimming removed 3 bases at V and 4 bases at J, with 7 bases between.

The V gene is TRBV4-1, the J gene TRBJ1-1, with D tentatively TRBD1 (5 bases). The CDR3 sequence is 14 residues long. Germline-derived CDR1 and CDR2 are MGHRA and YSYEKL. Between the trimmed V and J ends, which lost 5 bases and 11 bases, there was a span of 21 bases. The DNA for the CDR3 is TGCGCCAGCAGCGGTGGGGCCGGGCTGGGGATGGCTTTCTTT. It encodes CASSGGAGLGMAFF.

This chain joins TRBV5-1 and TRBJ2-3; D perhaps matches TRBD1 (5 bases). This CDR3 spans 14 amino acids. V gave up 4 bases and J gave up 0 bases, with 9 bases separating them. Germline CDR1 reads SGHRS; CDR2 reads YFSETQ. The CDR3 loop is CASSGAPSTDTQYF. The CDR3 DNA reads TGCGCCAGCAGCGGGGCACCTAGCACAGATACGCAGTATTTT. The full variable domain, with the rest looked up from reference TRBV5-1 and TRBJ2-3, is KAGVTQTPRYLIKTRGQQVTLSCSPISGHRSVSWYQQTPGQGLQFLFEYFSETQRNKGNFPGRFSGRQFSNSRSEMNVSTLELGDSALYLCASSGAPSTDTQYFGPGTRLTVL.

The rearrangement uses TRBV6-1 and TRBJ1-2, with 8 bases matching TRBD1. After removal of 3 bases from V and 2 bases from J, the junction contained 8 bases not matched to a gene. The CDR3 covers 16 residues. CDR1 and CDR2 from the germline V gene are MNHNS and SASEGT. The chain's CDR3 is CASSERDRRLNYGYTF. For the CDR3, the DNA is TGTGCCAGCAGTGAGCGGGACAGGAGATTAAACTATGGCTACACCTTC.

This clone was seen once. The chain is built from TRBV28 and TRBJ1-1; D perhaps matches TRBD1 (5 bases). Trimming pared 2 bases from V and 8 bases from J, leaving 9 bases between. CDR3 length equals 12 residues. CDR1 and CDR2 (germline): MDHEN, SYDVKM. CDR3 loop: CASSLGQGEAFF. In DNA, the CDR3 is TGTGCCAGCAGTTTAGGGCAGGGCGAAGCTTTCTTT.

The rearrangement uses TRBV5-1 and TRBJ1-4, with a tentative D call TRBD1 (6 bases). The V end lost 0 bases, the J end lost 7 bases, and 16 bases lay between the germline ends. CDR1 and CDR2 from the germline V gene are SGHRS and YFSETQ. The CDR3 sequence is 16 residues long. The chain's CDR3 is CASSLVPPVGGEKLFF. The DNA for the CDR3 is TGCGCCAGCAGCTTGGTTCCCCCCGTAGGGGGTGAAAAACTGTTTTTT.

The chain carries TRBV7-9 and TRBJ2-3; 14 bases line up with TRBD2. The J segment lost 4 bases and the V segment lost 5 bases, leaving 8 bases of the junction unmatched. Germline lookup yields CDR1 SEHNR and CDR2 FQNEAQ (reference sequence). This CDR3 has 17 amino acids. The CDR3 DNA reads as TGTGCCAGCAGCAATTCCGGGACTAGCGGGGGCGCAGATACGCAGTATTTT. Protein: CASSNSGTSGGADTQYF.

The J gene is TRBJ2-5, the V gene TRBV13, with 9 bases fitting TRBD1. Gene TRBJ2-7 matches the end of the DNA better, so the J call may be wrong. Germline V lookup: CDR1 PRHDT, CDR2 FYEKMQ (reference sequence). The CDR3 is 14 residues long. CDR3 sequence (DNA): TGTGCCAGCAGCGGACAGGGGAGCTCCTACGAGCAGTACTTC. Its protein is CASSGQGSSYEQYF.

The chain has TRBV9 and TRBJ1-1, with D possibly being TRBD1 (6 bases). This CDR3 spans 13 amino acids. V was cut by 4 bases and J by 6 bases, with 13 bases left in between. CDR1 is SGDLS and CDR2 is YYNGEE in the germline V gene. CDR3: CASSTQGGSEAFF. The CDR3 nucleotides are TGTGCCAGCAGCACCCAAGGGGGTTCTGAAGCTTTCTTT.

This clone was observed once. The chain carries TRBV7-6 and TRBJ1-2; 7 bases line up with TRBD1. V trimming: 5 bases; J trimming: 5 bases; junction bases outside the gene matches: 11. The CDR3 totals 15 residues. CDR1 is SGHVS, CDR2 FNYEAQ, per germline. In DNA, the CDR3 is TGTGCCAGCAGCCCCCTCCTCGACAGGGCGTATGGCTACACCTTC. Translating it yields CASSPLLDRAYGYTF.

The gene calls are TRBV2 and TRBJ1-2; D is unresolved. The CDR3 consists of 14 residues. The germline gives CDR1 SNHLY, CDR2 FYNNEI. V shed 7 bases and J shed 2 bases, with 14 bases lying between them. The CDR3 nucleotides read TGTGCCAGCACCCCGGGGTCCAGGAACTATGGCTACACCTTC. This gives the protein CASTPGSRNYGYTF.

The CDR3 coding sequence is TGTGCCAGTAGAGGGGCAGGGATAGATCAGCCCCAGCATTTT. Its translation is CASRGAGIDQPQHF. This chain uses TRBV19 with TRBJ1-5; perhaps TRBD1 as D (5 bases). Looked up from germline, CDR1 is LNHDA and CDR2 is SQIVND (reference sequence). The CDR3 covers 14 residues. V lost 6 bases, J lost 5 bases, and 14 bases lay in between.